This TCR beta chain is from a study of OX40 agonist ivuxolimab in advanced cancers. Whole-study context: Having had anti-PD-1, anti-PD-L1 or anti-CTLA-4 therapy before was allowed, and roughly 39% had some.

A word on this clone: Its antigen is undetermined.

The study, taken as a whole, reports: Blood T cells, both CD4+ and CD8+, expanded clonally by week 6 at 0.1 to 3.0 mg/kg.

This CDR3 is 13 amino acids long. Trimming pared 2 bases from V and 7 bases from J, leaving 9 bases between. The V gene's germline CDR1 is SGHTA and CDR2 FQGTGA. The data were produced by immunoSEQ multiplex PCR, yet TCRdb's version contains in-frame clones alone and is incomplete. The sample lists around 70,000 clones, just over 85% occurring once. The input for sequencing was CD4+ or CD8+ T cells sorted from blood, taken in a trial of the OX40 agonist ivuxolimab. The TCR sequence derives from an adult with an advanced solid tumor such as melanoma, head and neck, liver or kidney cancer. This chain connects TRBV7-3 to TRBJ1-5; D is ambiguous. DNA of the CDR3: TGTGCCAGCAGCTTATGGGAAGAACAGCCCCAGCATTTT. It encodes CASSLWEEQPQHF. The full variable domain, with the rest looked up from reference TRBV7-3 and TRBJ1-5, is GAGVSQTPSNKVTEKGKYVELRCDPISGHTALYWYRQSLGQGPEFLIYFQGTGAADDSGLPNDRFFAVRPEGSVSTLKIQRTERGDSAVYLCASSLWEEQPQHFGDGTRLSIL.